This T cell receptor beta chain was captured in a study of identical twins. Germline V CDR1 and CDR2: SGDLS, YYNGEE. V gave up 1 base and J gave up 9 bases, with 14 bases separating them. This CDR3 spans 14 amino acids. Every one of the donors was a healthy Caucasian. A universal primer site was added by template switching, and unique molecular identifiers were carried by the cDNA. TCRdb independently ran MiXCR on the 5' RACE reads; one entry per CDR3 protein. The table records about 690,000 distinct CDR3 sequences, around 20% of them present only once. This clonotype was observed at least ten times. In addition, the sample was reused for a study of T cells expressing NK-cell markers.

The chain uses TRBV9 and TRBJ2-1; D is uncertain. Sequenced material: PBMCs. This TCR derives from a woman aged 18 to 35 in good health. The CDR3 loop is CASSVSSQVSEQFF. The CDR3 DNA is TGTGCCAGCAGCGTAAGTTCCCAGGTCAGTGAGCAGTTCTTC.